Below, 10 T cell receptor beta chains from the same sample are listed, as sequenced in a study of STAT5B mutations in CD4+ large granular lymphocyte leukemia. The assay was immunoSEQ multiplex PCR, and TCRdb's table has in-frame clones only and misses some. In the table there are about 40,000 clones, roughly 76% of which are singletons. The sample was CD4+ T cells from blood buffy coats. All receptors come from a human donor in good health.

CDR3 amino acids: CASSLEGYYSTQYF. Written as DNA, the CDR3 is TGTGCCAGCAGCTTGGAAGGTTACTACAGTACGCAGTATTTT. This chain uses TRBV5-6 with TRBJ2-3; D gene ambiguous. Germline CDR1 and CDR2: SGHDT and YYEEEE. The CDR3 is made up of 14 amino acids. V dropped 0 bases and J dropped 8 bases, with 13 bases sitting between them.

This chain joins TRBV9 and TRBJ1-1; D remains ambiguous. The CDR3 runs to 13 residues. Germline values: CDR1 SGDLS, CDR2 YYNGEE. Deletions cut 1 base from V and 5 bases from J, with 9 bases between. CDR3 loop: CASSVKERTEAFF. The CDR3 nucleotides are TGTGCCAGCAGCGTAAAGGAGCGGACTGAAGCTTTCTTT. The full variable domain, rest sourced from reference TRBV9 and TRBJ1-1, is DSGVTQTPKHLITATGQRVTLRCSPRSGDLSVYWYQQSLDQGLQFLIQYYNGEERAKGNILERFSAQQFPDLHSELNLSSLELGDSALYFCASSVKERTEAFFGQGTRLTVV.

In its sample, this clone was seen once. The J gene is TRBJ1-4, the V gene TRBV7-9; possibly TRBD1 for D (5 bases). Germline loops: CDR1 SEHNR, CDR2 FQNEAQ (reference sequence). The CDR3 runs to 15 residues. The V end was cut by 5 bases, the J end by 4 bases, with 14 bases between. This chain's CDR3 is CASSTSGTVNEKLFF. The CDR3 DNA follows: TGTGCCAGCAGCACATCTGGGACGGTTAATGAAAAACTGTTTTTT.

The CDR3: CASSLETGELFF. The CDR3 bases are TGTGCCAGCAGCTTAGAAACCGGGGAGCTGTTTTTT. The chain carries TRBV11-3 and TRBJ2-2, with no clear D. Germline V CDR1 and CDR2: SGHNT, YENEEA. The V end was cut by 0 bases, the J end by 5 bases, with 1 base between. This CDR3 contains 12 residues. Using reference TRBV11-3 and TRBJ2-2 for the parts outside the CDR3, the full variable domain is EAGVVQSPRYKIIEKKQPVAFWCNPISGHNTLYWYLQNLGQGPELLIRYENEEAVDDSQLPKDRFSAERLKGVDSTLKIQPAELGDSAVYLCASSLETGELFFGEGSRLTVL.

The chain carries TRBV28 and TRBJ2-5; 7 nucleotides line up with TRBD2. V dropped 4 bases and J dropped 6; count of bases not matched to a gene: 11. CDR1 is MDHEN, CDR2 SYDVKM, per germline. The CDR3 spans 15 residues. The CDR3 sequence: CASSWGGPSSQTQYF. The CDR3 DNA reads TGTGCCAGCAGTTGGGGAGGGCCCAGTTCTCAGACCCAGTACTTC.

The rearrangement links TRBV2 to TRBJ1-5; 10 nucleotides agree with TRBD1. Unmatched junction bases numbered 5, after V lost 8 bases and J lost 7 bases. Germline V gene data show CDR1 as SNHLY and CDR2 as FYNNEI. This CDR3 has 13 amino acids. The CDR3 DNA reads as TGTGCCAGCGCCGGGACAGGGGAACAGCCCCAGCATTTT. This encodes CASAGTGEQPQHF.

This clone was picked up a small number of times. The genes are TRBV4-1 and TRBJ2-7; unclear D gene. Deletions cut 0 bases from V and 4 bases from J, with 13 bases between. The CDR3 runs 15 residues. Germline CDR1 reads MGHRA; CDR2 reads YSYEKL. The CDR3 sequence is CASSQESLGEYEQYF. As DNA, the CDR3 is TGCGCCAGCAGCCAAGAATCCCTAGGTGAATACGAGCAGTACTTC.

CDR3 in DNA: TGTGCCAGCTCACCAGGTACTTCGGGACTAGCGGGTTACAATGAGCAGTTCTTC. As protein: CASSPGTSGLAGYNEQFF. The chain is built from TRBV18 and TRBJ2-1, with TRBD2 matching over 12 bases. The V gene's germline CDR1 is KGHSH and CDR2 LQKENI. The CDR3 runs 18 residues. The J segment lost 4 bases and the V segment lost 2 bases, leaving 9 bases of the junction unmatched.

The chain joins TRBV6-4 to TRBJ1-1; no reliable D call. The germline V and J ends were trimmed by 6 bases and 1 base, with 9 bases remaining between them. Looked up from germline, CDR1 is MRHNA and CDR2 is SNTAGT. This CDR3 spans 13 amino acids. CDR3 bases: TGTGCCAGCAGCCGGCAGCCGAACACTGAAGCTTTCTTT. It is translated as CASSRQPNTEAFF.

J is TRBJ2-5 and V is TRBV11-2; the D is unclear. Trimming took 5 bases from V and 4 from J, leaving 17 bases between them. CDR3 length: 15 amino acids. Germline V gene sequence: CDR1 SGHAT, CDR2 FQNNGV. The CDR3 DNA sequence: TGTGCCAGCAGCCACGGCGTCGGAGTAGGAGAGACCCAGTACTTC. Amino acid sequence: CASSHGVGVGETQYF.